The clone carrying this T cell receptor (beta chain) has a handful of counts. Antigen unknown. Each diagnosis was grounded in clinical symptoms, serum thyroxine and TRAb, thyroid ultrasound, and orbital computed tomography. The data originate from a study of T cells in Graves' hyperthyroidism and ophthalmopathy. Study overall: At initial diagnosis, before any treatment had begun, peripheral blood was obtained.

Researchers took RNA transcripts and amplified the TCR beta CDR3 regions from them. The HTBI primer set served for first-round RT-PCR of the TCR CDR3. TCRdb used MiXCR to reprocess the multiplex PCR reads, holding one entry per CDR3 protein. The data show approximately 600,000 distinct CDR3 sequences, with more than 20% seen just once and about 34% held by the top ten. Study observations and caveats: Using 13 V-J features, a model discriminated ophthalmopathy from stable hyperthyroidism. Blood also held most thyroid clonotypes expanded beyond 0.001.

Germline CDR1 is MDHEN and CDR2 is SYDVKM. The CDR3 consists of 12 residues. Trimming took 5 bases from V and 6 from J, leaving 11 bases between them. The chain joins TRBV28 to TRBJ2-7, with a possible D match to TRBD1 (6 bases). Sequenced: blood. This receptor was obtained from a man aged 25 to 40 with Graves' ophthalmopathy. CDR3 loop: CASSGRDIEQYF. CDR3 nucleotides: TGTGCCAGCAGTGGCCGGGACATCGAGCAGTACTTC.